This T cell receptor (beta chain) was identified during a study of blood T cell repertoires in COVID-19. About the study: Spain, Italy and the United States supplied samples that represented acute and convalescent COVID-19. Sample material is recorded as cDNA or gDNA derived from T cells, B-cell-depleted T cells, or PBMCs.

V dropped 5 bases and J dropped 3; count of bases not matched to a gene: 1. This CDR3 spans 13 amino acids. Germline V gives CDR1 SNHLY, CDR2 FYNNEI. Only a few counts were recorded for this clone. The sample carries other DNA sequences with the same CDR3. Authors' analysis steps: Estimated nucleated cell counts came from reference gene primer amplification. Data came from immunoSEQ multiplex PCR; TCRdb stores just in-frame clones and leaves some out. Clone size and the V and J calls come from that table; the DNA yielded D and trimming. The sample has some 150,000 clones; about 80% are singletons. This receptor was taken from a human donor in a cohort sampled during active COVID-19. The source material was peripheral blood. The V call is TRBV2, the J call TRBJ1-2; 9 nucleotides match TRBD1. The DNA of the CDR3 is TGTGCCAGCAGTCGGACAGGGGACTATGGCTACACCTTC. Its protein is CASSRTGDYGYTF.